This paragraph reports one T cell receptor beta chain. This sample is part of a study of blood T cell repertoires in COVID-19. Study background: Samples representing acute and convalescent COVID-19 were sourced from the United States, Italy and Spain. Sample material is recorded as cDNA or gDNA derived from T cells, B-cell-depleted T cells, or PBMCs.

Germline V lookup: CDR1 KGHDR, CDR2 SFDVKD. Deletions cut 6 bases from V and 0 bases from J, with 12 bases between. The CDR3 has 15 amino acids. Methods used by the authors: Reference gene primers were amplified, and this amplification served to estimate nucleated cell counts. TCRdb's table, derived via immunoSEQ multiplex PCR, lists solely in-frame clones and lacks some. V, J and clone size reflect that table, while D and trimming were determined from the DNA. The sample has some 240,000 clones; around 90% are singletons. Sequencing was done on a sample of peripheral blood. The chain links TRBV24-1 to TRBJ2-3; perhaps TRBD1 as D (5 bases). This sequence originates from a man between 60 and 75 years old who had recovered from COVID-19. The CDR3 region is CATSPTASSTDTQYF. DNA of the CDR3: TGTGCCACCAGTCCGACAGCTTCTAGCACAGATACGCAGTATTTT.